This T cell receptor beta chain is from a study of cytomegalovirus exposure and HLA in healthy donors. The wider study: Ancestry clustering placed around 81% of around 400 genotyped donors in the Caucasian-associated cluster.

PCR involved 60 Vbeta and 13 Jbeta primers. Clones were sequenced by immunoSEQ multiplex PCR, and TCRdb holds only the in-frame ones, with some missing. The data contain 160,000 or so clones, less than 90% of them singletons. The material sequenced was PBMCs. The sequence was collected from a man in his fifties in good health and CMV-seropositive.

The CDR3 reads CAGTPLGQGAENTEAFF. CDR3 sequence (DNA): TGTGCCGGCACGCCTTTGGGACAGGGGGCTGAGAACACTGAAGCTTTCTTT. The J gene is TRBJ1-1, the V gene TRBV28; 12 nucleotides line up with TRBD1. V gave up 11 bases and J gave up 1 base; unmatched junction bases: 14. The CDR3 is 17 amino acids. From germline, CDR1 is MDHEN and CDR2 SYDVKM.